The clone carrying this T cell receptor (beta chain) was detected a few times. What it binds is not known. The CDR3 covers 13 residues. The germline CDR1 and CDR2 sequences are SEHNR and FQNEAQ (reference sequence). The trim removed 5 bases at V and 5 bases at J, leaving 3 bases unmatched. The sample is drawn from a study of cytomegalovirus exposure and HLA in healthy donors. General study results and limits: HLA alleles were associated with around 17,000 TCR beta sequences in a later analysis at 0.05 false discovery rate.

Researchers ran the PCR with 60 Vbeta and 13 Jbeta primers. In the original processing: Roughly 11 million shared chains were among the roughly 80 million unique TCR beta chains that a later analysis counted. Produced via immunoSEQ multiplex PCR; TCRdb's table is partial and in-frame only. V and J calls and clone size are given by that table; D and trimming were obtained from the DNA. The sample lists about 180,000 clones, approximately 70% occurring once. V gene TRBV7-9 combines with J gene TRBJ1-5; 7 bases are shared with TRBD1. The sequencing input was PBMCs. The clonotype comes from a human donor in good health. In DNA, the CDR3 is TGTGCCAGCAGCCTCAGGGGGGATCAGCCCCAGCATTTT. It codes for CASSLRGDQPQHF.